This T cell receptor (beta chain) was identified in a study of shared clonotypes between healthy human individuals. Study as a whole: Donors had three CD4 naive, three CD4 memory, two CD8 naive and one CD8 memory plate apiece.

As concerns this clone: No antigen is known for it.

The assay was immunoSEQ multiplex PCR, and TCRdb's table has in-frame clones only and misses some. The table lists nearly 2 million clones, about 94% of them singletons. Germline V lookup: CDR1 SGHDT, CDR2 YYEEEE. The V segment lost 0 bases and the J segment 5 bases; nucleotides outside the gene matches: 5. This CDR3 contains 14 residues. Study-wide points: Estimated richness values were generally larger in naive subsets than in memory subsets. For naive CD4 cells, around 5% of clonotypes were shared across a handful of donors.

Naive CD8 isolation took CD45RO-negative cells positively selected for CCR7 and excluded terminally differentiated effector memory CD45RA+ cells. The chain employs TRBV5-6 and TRBJ2-7, with 7 bases that match TRBD2. Sample: naive CD8+ T cells sorted from blood. This clonotype was obtained from a man younger than 35 in good health. CDR3 residues: CASSLVGGSDEQYF. CDR3 coding DNA: TGTGCCAGCAGCTTGGTCGGGGGGTCGGACGAGCAGTACTTC.